This T cell receptor (beta chain) was profiled in a study of T cells after yellow fever vaccination. The TCR cDNA carried a universal primer site and UMIs from 5'RACE template switching. From the 5' RACE reads, TCRdb called clonotypes with MiXCR, one entry per CDR3 protein. The repertoire holds more than 250,000 distinct CDR3 sequences, with around 6.8% as singletons. Germline V lookup: CDR1 KGHSH, CDR2 LQKENI. The CDR3 contains 15 residues. V was shortened by 2 bases and J by 2 bases, with 12 bases between the two germline ends. The sequenced sample was PBMCs, obtained 35 to 50 days after the first yellow fever vaccination. This sequence joins TRBV18 and TRBJ1-1; D unresolved. The TCR originated in a man aged 18 to 30 who received the YFV17D yellow fever vaccine. In DNA, the CDR3 is TGTGCCAGCTCACCAGGTTTCTTGCGAAACACTGAAGCTTTCTTT. It yields the protein CASSPGFLRNTEAFF.